These 30 T cell receptor beta chains were sequenced from one sample in a study of CD8 T cells in ankylosing spondylitis. TCRdb analysed the 5' RACE reads with MiXCR anew, one entry per CDR3 protein. The sample holds 190,000 or so distinct CDR3 sequences; over 10% are singletons and the top ten take 15% to 20%. The specimen sequenced was blood, either unsorted or a sorted T cell fraction (not recorded which). Source of these receptors: a male donor with ankylosing spondylitis or in good health (not recorded which).

This clonotype was seen a handful of times. The rearrangement joins TRBV5-5 to TRBJ2-3; D is tentatively TRBD1 or TRBD2 (5 bases each). The CDR3 has 14 amino acids. The germline V gene encodes CDR1 SGHKS and CDR2 YYEKEE (reference sequence). Trimming left V 6 bases short and J 6 bases short, with 17 bases between. CDR3 nucleotides: TGTGCCAGCACCCGGGACCCCCCCCCGGATACGCAGTATTTT. This translates into CASTRDPPPDTQYF. Full variable domain (remainder filled in from reference TRBV5-5 and TRBJ2-3): DAGVTQSPTHLIKTRGQQVTLRCSPISGHKSVSWYQQVLGQGPQFIFQYYEKEERGRGNFPDRFSARQFPNYSSELNVNALLLGDSALYLCASTRDPPPDTQYFGPGTRLTVL.

The chain employs TRBV20-1 and TRBJ2-7; the D gene is possibly TRBD1 (6 bases). This CDR3 contains 14 residues. CDR1 DFQATT and CDR2 SNEGSKA come from the germline V gene (reference sequence). V lost 5 bases and J 6 bases, leaving 20 bases between the germline ends. The CDR3 region is CSASRTAVGLEQYF. CDR3 nucleotides: TGCAGTGCTTCCCGGACAGCGGTCGGTCTCGAGCAGTACTTC.

This clonotype was picked up many times. The chain links TRBV7-9 to TRBJ1-2; 7 positions agree with TRBD1. CDR3 length equals 14 residues. The V gene end was trimmed by 6 bases and the J gene end by 6 bases; junction bases not matched to a gene: 10. Germline values: CDR1 SEHNR, CDR2 FQNEAQ (reference sequence). This CDR3 reads CASRYTPGQHGYTF. The CDR3 DNA reads TGTGCCAGCAGGTACACACCGGGACAGCATGGCTACACCTTC. Full variable domain (rest looked up from reference TRBV7-9 and TRBJ1-2): DTGVSQNPRHKITKRGQNVTFRCDPISEHNRLYWYRQTLGQGPEFLTYFQNEAQLEKSRLLSDRFSAERPKGSFSTLEIQRTEQGDSAMYLCASRYTPGQHGYTFGSGTRLTVV.

V gene TRBV6-5 combines with J gene TRBJ2-7, with no clear D. Trimming pared 2 bases from V and 2 bases from J, leaving 7 bases between. This CDR3 contains 13 residues. Germline-derived CDR1 and CDR2 are MNHEY and SVGAGI. The CDR3 reads CASSYGRTYEQYF. CDR3 sequence (DNA): TGTGCCAGCAGTTACGGGCGAACCTACGAGCAGTACTTC.

This clonotype was seen a handful of times. The chain carries TRBV4-2 and TRBJ1-1; D perhaps matches TRBD1 (5 bases). Trimming cost V 0 bases and J 10 bases, with 18 bases left between them. Germline CDR1 reads LGHNA; CDR2 reads YNFKEQ. The CDR3 has 15 amino acids. The CDR3 nucleotides are TGTGCCAGCAGCCAAGATTTGGGCCAACCGAGGGGAGCTTTCTTT. It codes for CASSQDLGQPRGAFF.

J is TRBJ2-2 and V is TRBV7-8; 7 bases map to TRBD2. Germline CDR1 is SGHVS and CDR2 is FQNEAQ. The CDR3 loop spans 18 amino acids. The V and J ends lost 1 base and 4 bases, in that order; junction bases with no gene match: 12. The CDR3 DNA reads as TGTGCCAGCAGCTTAGGGCCGTGGGCGGGAGTAGGCACCGGGGAGCTGTTTTTT. Translated, it gives CASSLGPWAGVGTGELFF.

This clonotype has ten or more counts. V and J are TRBV12-3 or TRBV12-4 and TRBJ2-5, with D perhaps TRBD1 or TRBD2 (6 bases each). The CDR3 length is 15 residues. The V end was cut by 5 bases, the J end by 2 bases, with 15 bases between. The CDR3 loop is CASSAEGGTQETQYF. The CDR3 nucleotides read TGTGCCAGCAGTGCCGAGGGGGGCACACAAGAGACCCAGTACTTC.

The gene calls are TRBV7-9 and TRBJ2-7; the D gene is possibly TRBD1 (6 bases). The CDR3 contains 12 residues. Trimming cost V 6 bases and J 7 bases, with 13 bases left between them. Germline V gene data show CDR1 as SEHNR and CDR2 as FQNEAQ (reference sequence). CDR3 sequence (DNA): TGTGCCAGCAGAGAAGAGGGGGAAGAGCAGTACTTC. Protein product: CASREEGEEQYF.

V and J are TRBV12-3 or TRBV12-4 and TRBJ2-1, with D possibly TRBD2 on 5 matching bases. The CDR3 is 15 residues long. V lost 7 bases and J 0 bases, leaving 13 bases between the germline ends. Here the CDR3 reads CASKEEESSYNEQFF. The DNA for the CDR3 is TGTGCCAGCAAGGAGGAGGAAAGCTCCTACAATGAGCAGTTCTTC.

V and J are TRBV27 and TRBJ2-3; D not resolved. This CDR3 region has 15 residues. The V end was cut by 3 bases, the J end by 0 bases, with 10 bases between. Germline loops: CDR1 MNHEY, CDR2 SMNVEV (reference sequence). The CDR3 DNA reads as TGTGCCAGCAGTTTTGCGCAGGCTAGCACAGATACGCAGTATTTT. Encoded protein: CASSFAQASTDTQYF.

For this clonotype: A much larger clone differs from this one at a single base, so this may be a read error. This chain connects TRBV6-2 or TRBV6-3 to TRBJ2-7; D uncertain. Germline lookup yields CDR1 MNHEY and CDR2 SVGEGT. V lost 8 bases, J lost 2 bases, and 13 bases lay in between. CDR3 length: 13 amino acids. DNA of the CDR3: TGTGCCAGCGCCCCAACAGAACCCTACGAGCAGTACTTC. This codes for CASAPTEPYEQYF.

This clonotype was picked up a small number of times. The V gene is TRBV12-3 or TRBV12-4, the J gene TRBJ1-1; 7 bases map to TRBD1. The CDR3 loop spans 16 amino acids. Losses at the gene ends were 4 bases for V and 0 bases for J; bases not matched to a gene: 8. The CDR3 DNA reads TGTGCCAGCAGTTCAGACAGGGTAACCATGAACACTGAAGCTTTCTTT. Translation gives CASSSDRVTMNTEAFF.

Only a few counts were recorded for this clonotype. The rearrangement links TRBV12-5 to TRBJ2-7; possibly TRBD1 or TRBD2 for D (5 bases each). This CDR3 is 15 amino acids long. Trimming shortened V by 4 bases and J by 2 bases, and 15 bases separated the two germline ends. The germline V gene has CDR1 LGHNT and CDR2 FRNRAP. CDR3 DNA: TGTGCTAGTGGTTCCAACCGGGACGGGGCCTACGAGCAGTACTTC. Protein: CASGSNRDGAYEQYF. The full variable domain, with the rest looked up from reference TRBV12-5 and TRBJ2-7, is DARVTQTPRHKVTEMGQEVTMRCQPILGHNTVFWYRQTMMQGLELLAYFRNRAPLDDSGMPKDRFSAEMPDATLATLKIQPSEPRDSAVYFCASGSNRDGAYEQYFGPGTRLTVT.

Details on this clonotype: One junction end does not reproduce the germline sequence, and a read error may be involved. Here the CDR3 DNA reads TGTGCCAGCAGCTTGGGACCGGGACAGGGGGAGTTC. It specifies CASSLGPGQGEF. This chain uses TRBV7-9 with TRBJ2-7; 11 bases match TRBD1. The CDR3 spans 12 residues. CDR1 is SEHNR, CDR2 FQNEAQ, per germline (reference sequence).

This clonotype was detected a few times. This sequence joins TRBV6-1 and TRBJ1-5; 7 nucleotides align to TRBD1. The length of the CDR3 is 15 residues. Looked up from germline, CDR1 is MNHNS and CDR2 is SASEGT. Trimming removed 1 base from V and 3 bases from J; junction bases left unmatched: 3. CDR3 residues: CASSEVTGSNQPQHF. CDR3 DNA: TGTGCCAGCAGTGAAGTGACAGGGTCCAATCAGCCCCAGCATTTT.

Ten or more counts support this clonotype. The chain carries TRBV5-1 and TRBJ1-1; D gene unclear. Germline lookup yields CDR1 SGHRS and CDR2 YFSETQ. The ends were cut back, 6 bases at V and 0 bases at J, with 12 bases in the middle. The CDR3 sequence is 14 residues long. CDR3 in DNA: TGCGCCAGCACCCCAGAGCAGATGAACACTGAAGCTTTCTTT. As protein: CASTPEQMNTEAFF.

This clonotype was seen a handful of times. For the CDR3, the DNA is TGTGCTAGTGGTTCGACATCCCAGGGTTCAGATACGCAGTATTTT. The encoded protein is CASGSTSQGSDTQYF. The chain is built from TRBV12-5 and TRBJ2-3; D may be TRBD1 (5 bases). Germline loops: CDR1 LGHNT, CDR2 FRNRAP. This CDR3 region has 15 residues. V was trimmed by 4 bases and J by 4 bases, leaving 15 bases between them.

This chain joins TRBV5-1 and TRBJ2-7; no reliable D call. With 3 bases removed from V and 2 bases from J, the gap between germline ends came to 12 bases. This CDR3 has 14 amino acids. The germline V gene encodes CDR1 SGHRS and CDR2 YFSETQ. CDR3 sequence reads: CASSSEEAAYEQYF. The CDR3 DNA sequence: TGCGCCAGCAGCTCTGAGGAAGCCGCCTACGAGCAGTACTTC.

The chain joins TRBV27 to TRBJ2-2, with TRBD1 matching over 12 bases. The CDR3 is 16 residues long. V gave up 2 bases and J gave up 7 bases; unmatched junction bases: 5. CDR1 MNHEY and CDR2 SMNVEV come from the germline V gene (reference sequence). The CDR3 DNA is TGTGCCAGCAGTTTACCGGGACAGGGGGCGAACGGGGAGCTGTTTTTT. Its protein product is CASSLPGQGANGELFF.

This clonotype was found a few times. The chain employs TRBV27 and TRBJ2-1; D ambiguous. The V and J ends lost 3 bases and 7 bases respectively, with 13 bases between them. CDR1 and CDR2 from the germline V gene are MNHEY and SMNVEV (reference sequence). The CDR3 extends over 14 amino acids. The CDR3 nucleotides are TGTGCCAGCAGTTTTCGACCCCCGAGGAATGAGCAGTTCTTC. It is translated as CASSFRPPRNEQFF.

In nucleotides, the CDR3 is TGTGCCAGCAGCCGCCCCCTGCCCTATGGCTACACCTTC. It yields the protein CASSRPLPYGYTF. The rearrangement uses TRBV7-8 and TRBJ1-2, with unresolved D. This CDR3 has 13 amino acids. The germline gives CDR1 SGHVS, CDR2 FQNEAQ. Trimming pared 5 bases from V and 4 bases from J, leaving 11 bases between.

The chain is built from TRBV6-2 or TRBV6-3 and TRBJ1-1, with D unclear. CDR1 is MNHEY and CDR2 is SVGEGT in the germline V gene. This CDR3 has 16 residues. V was shortened by 2 bases and J by 1 base, with 14 bases between the two germline ends. CDR3 nucleotides: TGTGCCAGCAGTTACCTTAAACAGTTCCCGAACACTGAAGCTTTCTTT. This translates into CASSYLKQFPNTEAFF.

The rearrangement joins TRBV7-9 to TRBJ2-5; D not resolved. V was clipped by 4 bases and J by 4 bases, with 7 bases between them. The CDR3 contains 12 residues. Germline V CDR1 and CDR2: SEHNR, FQNEAQ (reference sequence). CDR3 in amino acids: CASSSGRETQYF. The CDR3 region has the DNA TGTGCCAGCAGCTCGGGTCGAGAGACCCAGTACTTC.

The chain is built from TRBV10-3 and TRBJ1-1, with TRBD1 identical over 11 bases. The CDR3 runs to 14 residues. The germline gives CDR1 ENHRY, CDR2 SYGVKD. J gave up 3 bases and V 10 bases, and 7 bases lay outside the gene matches. CDR3: CAKDRGLMDTEAFF. The DNA of the CDR3 is TGTGCCAAGGACAGGGGGCTCATGGACACTGAAGCTTTCTTT.

In this sample, this clonotype turned up a few times. This rearrangement joins TRBV2 to TRBJ2-1; 7 bases line up with TRBD1. This CDR3 is 14 amino acids long. Trimming at V came to 5 bases and at J to 6 bases, leaving 7 bases not matched to a gene. Germline assignment: CDR1 SNHLY and CDR2 FYNNEI. The CDR3 DNA follows: TGTGCCAGCAGTTTCCCCAGGGGGAGCAATGAGCAGTTCTTC. Translating gives CASSFPRGSNEQFF.

The chain employs TRBV5-5 and TRBJ2-7; a weak D match, TRBD2 (7 bases). Germline V CDR1 and CDR2: SGHKS, YYEKEE (reference sequence). V lost 3 bases to trimming and J lost 2 bases, with 18 bases between them. The CDR3 is 16 amino acids. CDR3 DNA: TGTGCCAGCAGCTCCCTCGGGGGGACACCGCCCTACGAGCAGTACTTC. This translates into CASSSLGGTPPYEQYF.

V is TRBV24-1 and J is TRBJ2-7; D call uncertain. This CDR3 has 13 residues. With 5 bases removed from V and 4 bases from J, the gap between germline ends came to 11 bases. Germline V gene lookup returns CDR1 KGHDR and CDR2 SFDVKD. The CDR3 loop reads CATSATDSYEQYF. The CDR3 DNA sequence: TGTGCCACCAGTGCCACCGACTCTTACGAGCAGTACTTC.

The V gene is TRBV4-1, the J gene TRBJ1-2; D not resolved. The CDR3 totals 16 residues. CDR1 is MGHRA, CDR2 YSYEKL, per germline. Trimming shortened V by 1 base and J by 3 bases, and 15 bases separated the two germline ends. In DNA, the CDR3 is TGCGCCAGCAGCCAAGGGGCGATGGGAGGGTACTATGGCTACACCTTC. It encodes CASSQGAMGGYYGYTF.

This clonotype was seen more than once but under ten times. The V call is TRBV18, the J call TRBJ2-3; D gene ambiguous. CDR1 KGHSH and CDR2 LQKENI come from the germline V gene. This CDR3 spans 13 amino acids. V lost 6 bases and J lost 3, with 10 bases in between. The CDR3 sequence: CASSLPSTDTQYF. CDR3 sequence (DNA): TGTGCCAGCTCCCTCCCCTCAACAGATACGCAGTATTTT.

The sample holds a few counts of this clonotype. V usage is TRBV20-1 and J usage is TRBJ1-1; D is perhaps TRBD1 (6 bases). Looked up from germline, CDR1 is DFQATT and CDR2 is SNEGSKA (reference sequence). Trimming cost V 3 bases and J 8 bases, with 13 bases left between them. CDR3 length: 12 residues. The CDR3 here is CSASRRQAEAFF. The CDR3 bases are TGCAGTGCTAGTAGGAGACAGGCCGAAGCTTTCTTT.